Listed below are T cell receptor beta chains from one sample, sequenced in a study of blood T cells in healthy people across ages. One entry per CDR3 protein, called by TCRdb with MiXCR from the 5' RACE reads. The data contain about 640,000 distinct CDR3 sequences, around 54% of them singletons. The source material was blood. The source is a man aged 55-75 years in good health. Both conserved end residues are part of each CDR3. The D gene is left open where the match is weak. A row's size may be missing; if present it is once, few, many or a size class.

V,D,J,size,CDR3,DNA
TRBV7-9,.,TRBJ1-2,few,CASSLVASWGYTF,TGTGCCAGCAGCTTAGTGGCTTCTTGGGGCTACACCTTC
TRBV5-1,TRBD2,TRBJ2-3,.,CASSSSGGSLDTDTQYF,TGCGCCAGCAGCTCTAGCGGGGGGTCCCTTGACACAGATACGCAGTATTTT
TRBV29-1,.,TRBJ2-7,once,CSGGAGRSLEQYF,TGCAGCGGAGGGGCAGGGCGCAGCCTCGAGCAGTACTTC
TRBV28,TRBD1,TRBJ2-1,.,CASSFLRGNEQFF,TGTGCCAGCAGCTTCCTCAGGGGGAATGAGCAGTTCTTC
TRBV2,.,TRBJ2-2,many,CASSEYAELFF,TGTGCCAGCAGTGAATATGCGGAGCTGTTTTTT
TRBV28,.,TRBJ1-1,few,CASSPPSGGHTEAFF,TGTGCCAGCAGTCCACCCTCGGGCGGGCACACTGAAGCTTTCTTT
TRBV12-3/TRBV12-4,.,TRBJ2-7,few,CASSSSIRGEQYF,TGTGCCAGCAGTTCATCCATTAGGGGAGAGCAGTACTTC
TRBV6-5,.,TRBJ1-2,.,CASRSPGTLDGYTF,TGTGCCAGCAGAAGCCCCGGGACATTGGATGGCTACACCTTC
TRBV10-3,.,TRBJ1-2,.,CAISDRVNYGYTF,TGTGCCATCAGTGATCGGGTTAACTATGGCTACACCTTC
TRBV3-1,TRBD2,TRBJ2-5,many,CASSLPGGKTQYF,TGTGCCAGCAGCCTCCCGGGGGGAAAGACCCAGTACTTC
TRBV20-1,TRBD1,TRBJ2-7,.,CSAWTGKEYEQYF,TGCAGTGCTTGGACAGGGAAGGAGTACGAGCAGTACTTC
TRBV6-5,TRBD1,TRBJ2-6,.,CASSQGQGSGANVLTF,TGTGCCAGCAGTCAGGGACAGGGCTCTGGGGCCAACGTCCTGACTTTC
TRBV28,TRBD1,TRBJ2-1,.,CATHNRGPWDEQFF,TGTGCCACGCACAACAGGGGACCTTGGGATGAGCAGTTCTTC
TRBV7-2,.,TRBJ1-1,.,CASSLVNSQAFF,TGTGCCAGCAGCTTAGTGAACAGCCAAGCTTTCTTT
TRBV6-2/TRBV6-3,.,TRBJ2-4,once,CASSYSKDPIKNIQYF,TGTGCCAGCAGTTACTCGAAGGACCCCATCAAAAACATTCAGTACTTC
TRBV2,TRBD1,TRBJ2-6,.,CASSPGQGRSGANVLTF,TGTGCCAGCAGTCCCGGACAGGGGCGCTCTGGGGCCAACGTCCTGACTTTC
TRBV29-1,.,TRBJ2-3,few,CSVELVDTQYF,TGCAGCGTTGAACTAGTGGATACGCAGTATTTT
TRBV2,TRBD2,TRBJ2-5,.,CASSPGTSTQETQYF,TGTGCCAGCAGTCCCGGGACTAGTACCCAAGAGACCCAGTACTTC
TRBV4-1,TRBD1,TRBJ1-2,.,CASSLVPGQYGYTF,TGCGCCAGCAGCCTCGTCCCGGGACAGTATGGCTACACCTTC
TRBV7-9,TRBD2,TRBJ2-3,few,CASSLALAGVTDTQYF,TGTGCCAGCAGCTTAGCGCTAGCGGGAGTCACAGATACGCAGTATTTT
TRBV24-1,TRBD1,TRBJ2-3,.,CATIPQQGAFITDTQYF,TGTGCCACCATCCCTCAACAGGGGGCATTTATCACAGATACGCAGTATTTT
TRBV28,.,TRBJ2-7,.,CASSPILGKDLREQYF,TGTGCCAGCAGCCCCATACTCGGGAAAGATCTCCGCGAGCAGTACTTC
TRBV20-1,TRBD1,TRBJ2-7,.,CSAAPGQGTYEQYF,TGCAGTGCTGCCCCAGGACAGGGCACCTACGAGCAGTACTTC
TRBV7-9,TRBD1,TRBJ1-4,.,CASSGGQGGNEKLFF,TGTGCCAGCAGCGGCGGACAGGGTGGTAATGAAAAACTGTTTTTT
TRBV5-1,TRBD1,TRBJ2-2,once,CASRLDRAGELFF,TGCGCCAGCAGATTGGACAGGGCCGGGGAGCTGTTTTTT
TRBV6-1,TRBD1,TRBJ1-2,.,CASRTDRDRGYNYGYTF,TGTGCCAGCAGGACCGACCGGGACAGAGGCTATAACTATGGCTACACCTTC
TRBV5-5,TRBD2,TRBJ2-3,.,CASGGTSGDCTQYF,TGTGCCAGCGGGGGGACTAGCGGGGACTGTACGCAGTATTTT
TRBV6-6,.,TRBJ2-7,.,CACTLERGEQYF,TGTGCCTGCACTTTGGAACGTGGCGAGCAGTACTTC
TRBV5-1,TRBD1,TRBJ1-6,.,CASSGGTGVIGSPLHF,TGCGCCAGCAGCGGCGGGACAGGGGTGATTGGTTCACCCCTCCACTTT
TRBV7-2,.,TRBJ1-2,few,CASSLDGPLYGYTF,TGTGCCAGCAGCTTAGACGGGCCACTATATGGCTACACCTTC
TRBV7-2,.,TRBJ1-6,.,CAGSVLGTGSYNSPLHF,TGTGCCGGCAGCGTGTTGGGGACCGGCTCCTATAATTCACCCCTCCACTTT